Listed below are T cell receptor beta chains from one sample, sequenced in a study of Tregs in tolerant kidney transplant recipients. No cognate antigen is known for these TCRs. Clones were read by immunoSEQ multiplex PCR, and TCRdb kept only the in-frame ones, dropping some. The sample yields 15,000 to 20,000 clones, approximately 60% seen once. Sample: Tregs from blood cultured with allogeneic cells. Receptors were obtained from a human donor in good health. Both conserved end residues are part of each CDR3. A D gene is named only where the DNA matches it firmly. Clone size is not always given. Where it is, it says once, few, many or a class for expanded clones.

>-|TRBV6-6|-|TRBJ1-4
CASTGDYEKLFF
TGTGCCAGCACGGGGGATTATGAAAAACTGTTTTTT
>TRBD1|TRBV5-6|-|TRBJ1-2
CASSFGTGVRYGYTF
TGTGCCAGCAGCTTCGGGACAGGGGTTCGCTATGGCTACACCTTC
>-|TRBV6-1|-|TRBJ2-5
CASTRVQGRETQYF
TGTGCCAGCACTCGCGTCCAGGGAAGGGAGACCCAGTACTTC
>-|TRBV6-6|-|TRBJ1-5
CASNTGSHQPQHF
TGTGCCAGCAACACAGGGTCTCATCAGCCCCAGCATTTT
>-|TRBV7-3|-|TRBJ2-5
CASSSAQPGLMRSGTQYF
TGTGCCAGCAGCTCTGCTCAACCGGGACTCATGAGGTCCGGGACCCAGTACTTC
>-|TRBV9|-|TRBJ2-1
CASSFRGNEQFF
TGTGCCAGCAGCTTCAGGGGAAATGAGCAGTTCTTC
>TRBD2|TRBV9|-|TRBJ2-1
CASSGGLATDEQFF
TGTGCCAGCAGCGGGGGACTAGCAACAGATGAGCAGTTCTTC
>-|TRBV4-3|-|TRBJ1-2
CASSQETGPWGYTF
TGCGCCAGCAGCCAAGAAACAGGGCCTTGGGGCTACACCTTC
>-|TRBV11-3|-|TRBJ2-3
CASSLLDQAITDTQYF
TGTGCCAGCAGCCTCCTTGATCAGGCGATCACAGATACGCAGTATTTT
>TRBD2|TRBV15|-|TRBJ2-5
CATKLAGGSETQYF
TGTGCCACCAAACTAGCGGGGGGGTCAGAGACCCAGTACTTC
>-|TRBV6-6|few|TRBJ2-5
CASRRGPKETQYF
TGTGCCAGCCGTCGCGGCCCAAAGGAGACCCAGTACTTC
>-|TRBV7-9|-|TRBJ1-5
CASSFYSAFGGVQPQHF
TGTGCCAGCAGCTTTTATTCCGCTTTCGGGGGAGTCCAGCCCCAGCATTTT
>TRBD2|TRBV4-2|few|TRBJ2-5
CASSQVPTRAGGQETQYF
TGTGCCAGCAGCCAAGTACCTACAAGGGCGGGAGGTCAAGAGACCCAGTACTTC
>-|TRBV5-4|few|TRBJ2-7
CASSLRQSYEQYF
TGTGCCAGCAGCTTGAGGCAGAGCTACGAGCAGTACTTC
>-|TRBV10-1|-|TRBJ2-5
CASSDGWEETQYF
TGCGCCAGCAGTGATGGCTGGGAGGAGACCCAGTACTTC
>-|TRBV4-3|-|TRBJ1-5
CASSQDPGRDQPQHF
TGCGCCAGCAGCCAAGATCCAGGGCGCGATCAGCCCCAGCATTTT
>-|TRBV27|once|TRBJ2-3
CASSLRGLSTDTQYF
TGTGCCAGCAGTTTGAGAGGTCTCAGCACAGATACGCAGTATTTT
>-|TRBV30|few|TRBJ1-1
CAWKLGRAEAFF
TGTGCCTGGAAGCTGGGCAGAGCAGAAGCTTTCTTT
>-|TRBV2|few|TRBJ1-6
CASSLKQNSPLHF
TGTGCCAGCAGCCTGAAACAGAATTCACCCCTCCACTTT
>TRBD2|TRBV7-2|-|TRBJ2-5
CASSLGGTRRETQYF
TGTGCCAGCAGCTTAGGCGGGACTAGGAGGGAGACCCAGTACTTC
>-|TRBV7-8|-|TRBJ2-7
CASSYTQTRQGTYEQYF
TGTGCCAGCAGCTACACTCAGACCCGGCAGGGGACCTACGAGCAGTACTTC
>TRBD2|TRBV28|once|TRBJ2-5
CASSFWWRSGKKETQYF
TGTGCCAGCAGTTTTTGGTGGAGGAGCGGGAAGAAAGAGACCCAGTACTTC
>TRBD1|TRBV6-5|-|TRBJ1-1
CASSSLTGRKAFF
TGTGCCAGCAGTTCCCTGACAGGGCGGAAAGCTTTCTTT
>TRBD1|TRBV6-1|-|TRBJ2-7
CASRRQGAKEQYF
TGTGCCAGCAGGCGACAGGGGGCGAAAGAGCAGTACTTC
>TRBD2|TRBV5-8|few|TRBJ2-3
CASSLGLLAGTDTQYF
TGTGCCAGCAGCTTGGGACTTTTAGCGGGGACAGATACGCAGTATTTT
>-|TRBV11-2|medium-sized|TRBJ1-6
CASIPGGDNSPLHF
TGTGCCAGCATTCCGGGTGGGGATAATTCACCCCTCCACTTT
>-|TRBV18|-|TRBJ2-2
CASSPLTGSNTGELFF
TGTGCCAGCTCACCACTCACAGGGTCGAACACCGGGGAGCTGTTTTTT
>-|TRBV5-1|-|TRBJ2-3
CASMGPRTDTQYF
TGCGCCAGCATGGGGCCCCGCACAGATACGCAGTATTTT
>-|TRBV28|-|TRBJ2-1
CASSLAGLYNEQFF
TGTGCCAGCAGTTTGGCGGGACTGTACAATGAGCAGTTCTTC
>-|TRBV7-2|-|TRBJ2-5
CASSPGTFQETQYF
TGTGCCAGCAGTCCCGGGACTTTTCAAGAGACCCAGTACTTC
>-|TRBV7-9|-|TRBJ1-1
CASTPTAQNTEAFF
TGTGCCAGCACTCCCACAGCACAGAACACTGAAGCTTTCTTT
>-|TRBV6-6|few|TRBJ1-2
CASSRIPGRYTF
TGTGCCAGCAGCCGCATTCCCGGGCGGTACACCTTC
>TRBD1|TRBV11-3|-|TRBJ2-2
CASSFWDRGTNTGELFF
TGTGCCAGCAGCTTTTGGGACAGGGGGACTAACACCGGGGAGCTGTTTTTT
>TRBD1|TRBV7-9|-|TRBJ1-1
CASKSGPSRQGNTEAFF
TGTGCCAGCAAGTCTGGTCCATCCAGACAGGGAAACACTGAAGCTTTCTTT
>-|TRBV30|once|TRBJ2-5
CAWSKGYQETQYF
TGTGCCTGGAGTAAGGGGTACCAAGAGACCCAGTACTTC
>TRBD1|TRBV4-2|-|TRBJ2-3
CATKGAYYTDTQYF
TGTGCCACCAAGGGGGCTTATTACACAGATACGCAGTATTTT
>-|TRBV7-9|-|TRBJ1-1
CASRETARRDTEAFF
TGTGCCAGCAGGGAGACGGCTCGAAGGGACACTGAAGCTTTCTTT
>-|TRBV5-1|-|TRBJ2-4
CASSLDGRGLAKNIQYF
TGCGCCAGCAGCTTGGATGGCAGGGGTTTGGCCAAAAACATTCAGTACTTC
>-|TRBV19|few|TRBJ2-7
CASSIGRASWQYF
TGTGCCAGTAGTATTGGTAGGGCCTCGTGGCAGTACTTC
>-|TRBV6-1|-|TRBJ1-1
CASSSRYTEAFF
TGTGCCAGCAGCTCCCGGTACACTGAAGCTTTCTTT
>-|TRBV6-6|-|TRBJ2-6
CASSPGANVLTF
TGTGCCAGCTCTCCCGGGGCCAACGTCCTGACTTTC
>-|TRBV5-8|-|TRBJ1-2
CASSYARGHYGYTF
TGTGCCAGCAGCTACGCCCGGGGACACTATGGCTACACCTTC
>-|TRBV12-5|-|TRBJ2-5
CASGLGPQETQYF
TGTGCTAGTGGTTTGGGACCCCAAGAGACCCAGTACTTC
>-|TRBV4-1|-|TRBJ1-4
CASSQDGRLTNEKLFF
TGCGCCAGCAGCCAAGATGGCCGGCTAACTAATGAAAAACTGTTTTTT
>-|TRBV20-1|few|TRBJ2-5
CSANGETQYF
TGCAGTGCTAACGGGGAGACCCAGTACTTC
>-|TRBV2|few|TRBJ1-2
CASSSTGPYGYTF
TGTGCCAGCAGTTCGACAGGACCTTATGGCTACACCTTC
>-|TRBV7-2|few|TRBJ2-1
CASSPAPSSYNEQFF
TGTGCCAGCAGCCCCGCGCCGAGCTCCTACAATGAGCAGTTCTTC
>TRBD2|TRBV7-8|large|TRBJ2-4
CASSFRGRAGVAKNIQYF
TGTGCCAGCAGCTTCCGAGGGAGGGCCGGGGTAGCCAAAAACATTCAGTACTTC